These T cell receptor beta chains were read from a single sample in a study of beta chain features in type 1 diabetes. Clones were read by immunoSEQ multiplex PCR, and TCRdb kept only the in-frame ones, dropping some. The data show about 170,000 clones, around 8% seen once. Sequences were obtained from central memory CD4+ T cells from blood. The receptors were sampled from a woman in her forties with type 1 diabetes. Each CDR3 is given with its conserved first and last residue. A D gene is named only where the DNA matches it firmly. Only some rows state a clone size, as once, few, many or a class for expanded clones.

V gene	D gene	J gene	clone size	CDR3 DNA	CDR3 protein
TRBV7-8	TRBD2	TRBJ2-2	few	TGTGCCAGCAGCCCCTTGACGGGAGGGTTCTCCGGGGAGCTGTTTTTT	CASSPLTGGFSGELFF
TRBV6-6	.	TRBJ1-4	.	TGTGCCAGCAGTTACGCTGGACAGAATGAAAAACTGTTTTTT	CASSYAGQNEKLFF
TRBV4-1	TRBD2	TRBJ2-7	few	TGCGCCAGCAGCCACCGGACTAGCGGATCCTCCTACGAGCAGTACTTC	CASSHRTSGSSYEQYF
TRBV18	TRBD1	TRBJ2-5	few	TGTGCCAGCTCACCATGGAAAGGACAGGGTAAAGAGACCCAGTACTTC	CASSPWKGQGKETQYF
TRBV2	TRBD1	TRBJ2-2	few	TGTGCCAGCAGACCCGGGACAGGCTACACCGGGGAGCTGTTTTTT	CASRPGTGYTGELFF
TRBV9	TRBD2	TRBJ2-4	many	TGTGCCAGCAGCGTAGGCGTAGCGGGACACAGAGACATTCAGTACTTC	CASSVGVAGHRDIQYF
TRBV18	.	TRBJ2-5	.	TGTGCCAGCTCACCACCTACGCTTCGAGGAGAGACCCAGTACTTC	CASSPPTLRGETQYF
TRBV12-2	.	TRBJ2-7	many	TGTGCAAGTCGCTTGAGGACAGGGTCCTACGAGCAGTACTTC	CASRLRTGSYEQYF
TRBV7-9	TRBD2	TRBJ2-1	.	TGTGCCAGCAGGGCCTCGGGGGGAGAAGGGCTGTTCTTC	CASRASGGEGLFF
TRBV29-1	.	TRBJ1-4	few	TGCAGCGTTGATGTGGGGCGCGGTAATGAAAAACTGTTTTTT	CSVDVGRGNEKLFF
TRBV28	.	TRBJ2-7	few	TGTGCCAGCAGCCCACAGGGTTTTGTCGGCTCCTACGAGCAGTACTTC	CASSPQGFVGSYEQYF
TRBV18	TRBD2	TRBJ2-1	.	TGTGCCAGCTCACTTGCCGGGACTAGCGGAGCTGTGGGCAGCGACAATGAGCAGTTCTTC	CASSLAGTSGAVGSDNEQFF
TRBV6-6	.	TRBJ1-3	few	TGTGCCAGCAGTTACGAGGGAAACACCATATATTTT	CASSYEGNTIYF
TRBV7-9	.	TRBJ2-5	few	TGTGCCAGCAGGCCCCCCGTGGAGAGTTCTGTGACCCAGTACTTC	CASRPPVESSVTQYF
TRBV30	TRBD2	TRBJ2-1	.	TGTGCCTGGAGTACTAGCGGGTATTACAATGAGCAGTTCTTC	CAWSTSGYYNEQFF
TRBV7-2	.	TRBJ2-4	.	TGTGCCAGCAGCTTAAGCCGGGACATTCAGTACTTC	CASSLSRDIQYF
TRBV28	.	TRBJ2-3	few	TGTGCCAGCAGTCCGGCAGGGGCAGATACGCAGTATTTT	CASSPAGADTQYF
TRBV30	TRBD1	TRBJ1-3	.	TGTGCCTGGAGTACCACAGGGGATGGGAACACCATATATTTT	CAWSTTGDGNTIYF
TRBV4-1	TRBD1	TRBJ1-6	many	TGCGCCAGCAGCCTCGGACAGGGGGATTCACCCCTCCACTTT	CASSLGQGDSPLHF
TRBV4-1	TRBD2	TRBJ2-3	few	TGCGCCAGCGGGCCGGGACTACTAAATACGCAGTATTTT	CASGPGLLNTQYF
TRBV5-1	.	TRBJ1-5	.	TGCGCCAGCAGTCTACAGGGAGAGAGCAATCAGCCCCAGCATTTT	CASSLQGESNQPQHF
TRBV28	.	TRBJ2-7	.	TGTGCCAGCAGTTCAGACCTGGGCGAGCAGTACTTC	CASSSDLGEQYF
TRBV7-9	.	TRBJ1-1	many	TGTGCCAGCAGCTTAGCCGGGAGGGGGACTGAAGCTTTCTTT	CASSLAGRGTEAFF
TRBV7-2	TRBD1	TRBJ2-5	.	TGTGCCAGCAGCGTTTTGACAGGGGGGTGGAGGACCCAGTACTTC	CASSVLTGGWRTQYF
TRBV4-3	.	TRBJ2-3	.	TGCGCCAGCAGTCGGCAGTCGGGGTACACAGATACGCAGTATTTT	CASSRQSGYTDTQYF
TRBV7-3	.	TRBJ2-2	.	TGTGCCAGCAGCGTAGACAGGAACACCGGGGAGCTGTTTTTT	CASSVDRNTGELFF
TRBV9	.	TRBJ2-2	few	TGTGCCAGCAGCGTAGGACAACTCACCGGGGAGCTGTTTTTT	CASSVGQLTGELFF
TRBV18	.	TRBJ2-4	few	TGTGCCAGCTCACCGTCGGACATTCAGTACTTC	CASSPSDIQYF
TRBV19	TRBD1	TRBJ1-1	few	TGTGCCAGTAGTATTGGAGGGACAGGGGGCACTGAAGCTTTCTTT	CASSIGGTGGTEAFF